These T cell receptor beta chains were read from a single sample in a study of blood T cell repertoires in COVID-19. Some clones are missing from TCRdb's copy, which holds only in-frame ones; the method was immunoSEQ multiplex PCR. In the table there are fewer than 300,000 clones, more than 75% of which are singletons. The sample comprised peripheral blood. Every receptor here comes from a woman between 40 and 50 years old who had recovered from COVID-19. Both conserved end residues are part of each CDR3. The D gene is left open where the match is weak. Clone size is not always given. Where it is, it says once, few, many or a class for expanded clones.

CDR3 protein: CASSSGLAPSYNEQFF
CDR3 DNA: TGCGCCAGCAGCTCGGGACTAGCGCCCTCCTACAATGAGCAGTTCTTC
V gene: TRBV5-1
clone size: -
J gene: TRBJ2-1
D gene: TRBD2

CDR3 protein: CASTLAGGPTDTQYF
CDR3 DNA: TGTGCCAGCACACTAGCGGGAGGGCCCACAGATACGCAGTATTTT
V gene: TRBV7-3
clone size: -
J gene: TRBJ2-3
D gene: TRBD2

CDR3 protein: CSAPGQGEKLFF
CDR3 DNA: TGCAGCGCCCCGGGACAGGGTGAAAAACTGTTTTTT
V gene: TRBV29-1
clone size: -
J gene: TRBJ1-4
D gene: TRBD1

CDR3 protein: CAWRAGTANTEAFF
CDR3 DNA: TGTGCCTGGAGGGCGGGGACAGCCAACACTGAAGCTTTCTTT
V gene: TRBV30
clone size: -
J gene: TRBJ1-1
D gene: TRBD1

CDR3 protein: CASSDRQTPGEKLFF
CDR3 DNA: TGTGCCAGCAGCGACCGACAGACCCCGGGTGAAAAACTGTTTTTT
V gene: TRBV7-9
clone size: -
J gene: TRBJ1-4
D gene: -

CDR3 protein: CAIRNEGNQPQHF
CDR3 DNA: TGTGCCATCAGAAACGAGGGAAATCAGCCCCAGCATTTT
V gene: TRBV10-3
clone size: few
J gene: TRBJ1-5
D gene: -

CDR3 protein: CASSPRPLAGHTDTQYF
CDR3 DNA: TGTGCCAGCAGCCCCCGGCCCCTAGCGGGTCACACAGATACGCAGTATTTT
V gene: TRBV5-6
clone size: many
J gene: TRBJ2-3
D gene: TRBD2

CDR3 protein: CASSARQIAKNIQYF
CDR3 DNA: TGTGCCAGCAGCGCGCGACAGATAGCCAAAAACATTCAGTACTTC
V gene: TRBV7-2
clone size: -
J gene: TRBJ2-4
D gene: -

CDR3 protein: CATLAGGPLASEQYF
CDR3 DNA: TGTGCCACCCTAGCGGGAGGGCCTCTGGCCTCTGAGCAGTACTTC
V gene: TRBV28
clone size: -
J gene: TRBJ2-7
D gene: TRBD2

CDR3 protein: CASSQKGGQGAFGYTF
CDR3 DNA: TGTGCCAGCAGCCAAAAAGGTGGACAGGGGGCTTTTGGCTACACCTTC
V gene: TRBV21-1
clone size: -
J gene: TRBJ1-2
D gene: -

CDR3 protein: CASSPPGGSGGNQPQHF
CDR3 DNA: TGTGCCAGCTCACCACCGGGGGGGAGCGGGGGCAATCAGCCCCAGCATTTT
V gene: TRBV18
clone size: -
J gene: TRBJ1-5
D gene: -

CDR3 protein: CASRDPGNEKLFF
CDR3 DNA: TGTGCCAGCAGGGACCCAGGGAATGAAAAACTGTTTTTT
V gene: TRBV6-6
clone size: -
J gene: TRBJ1-4
D gene: -

CDR3 protein: CASSRQGKGSPLHF
CDR3 DNA: TGTGCCAGCAGTAGACAGGGGAAGGGTTCACCCCTCCACTTT
V gene: TRBV6-5
clone size: -
J gene: TRBJ1-6
D gene: TRBD1

CDR3 protein: CASSSHTGNPHF
CDR3 DNA: TGTGCCAGCAGCTCACACACCGGGAACCCACATTTT
V gene: TRBV11-3
clone size: -
J gene: TRBJ1-5
D gene: -

CDR3 protein: CATSDRAGTQYF
CDR3 DNA: TGTGCCACCAGTGACCGCGCGGGGACCCAGTACTTC
V gene: TRBV24-1
clone size: -
J gene: TRBJ2-5
D gene: -

CDR3 protein: CAISPGTIAGGPVTGELFF
CDR3 DNA: TGTGCCATCTCACCGGGCACCATAGCGGGAGGGCCGGTCACCGGGGAGCTGTTTTTT
V gene: TRBV10-3
clone size: -
J gene: TRBJ2-2
D gene: TRBD2

CDR3 protein: CAISVGGSGGTGELFF
CDR3 DNA: TGTGCCATCAGTGTGGGAGGTTCGGGCGGCACCGGGGAGCTGTTTTTT
V gene: TRBV10-3
clone size: few
J gene: TRBJ2-2
D gene: -

CDR3 protein: CASSYPPDEQFF
CDR3 DNA: TGTGCCAGCAGTTACCCCCCAGATGAGCAGTTCTTC
V gene: TRBV6-5
clone size: -
J gene: TRBJ2-1
D gene: -

CDR3 protein: CASSLTGSREAFF
CDR3 DNA: TGTGCCAGTAGCCTAACCGGGTCCCGGGAAGCTTTCTTT
V gene: TRBV19
clone size: once
J gene: TRBJ1-1
D gene: -

CDR3 protein: CASWTGQGYGYTF
CDR3 DNA: TGTGCCAGCTGGACGGGACAGGGCTATGGCTACACCTTC
V gene: TRBV27
clone size: once
J gene: TRBJ1-2
D gene: TRBD1

CDR3 protein: CASSPIQRETSTDTQYF
CDR3 DNA: TGCGCCAGCAGCCCCATCCAGCGGGAGACTAGCACAGATACGCAGTATTTT
V gene: TRBV4-1
clone size: -
J gene: TRBJ2-3
D gene: TRBD2

CDR3 protein: CASSYSARQLGQPQHF
CDR3 DNA: TGTGCCAGCAGTTACTCGGCCAGACAGCTCGGCCAGCCCCAGCATTTT
V gene: TRBV6-2/TRBV6-3
clone size: -
J gene: TRBJ1-5
D gene: -

CDR3 protein: CATYKGDGYTF
CDR3 DNA: TGTGCCACCTACAAGGGGGACGGCTACACCTTC
V gene: TRBV19
clone size: -
J gene: TRBJ1-2
D gene: -

CDR3 protein: CASSRHGQPYGYTF
CDR3 DNA: TGCGCCAGCAGCCGCCATGGACAACCTTATGGCTACACCTTC
V gene: TRBV4-3
clone size: -
J gene: TRBJ1-2
D gene: -

CDR3 protein: CASSSGFPKTEAFF
CDR3 DNA: TGCGCCAGCAGCTCAGGGTTTCCGAAGACTGAAGCTTTCTTT
V gene: TRBV10-1
clone size: -
J gene: TRBJ1-1
D gene: -

CDR3 protein: CATSDPGVSGRPLSTDTQYF
CDR3 DNA: TGTGCCACCAGTGACCCCGGTGTTAGCGGGAGGCCCCTAAGCACAGATACGCAGTATTTT
V gene: TRBV24-1
clone size: -
J gene: TRBJ2-3
D gene: TRBD2

CDR3 protein: CASSLGRGREGYTF
CDR3 DNA: TGTGCCAGCAGCTTGGGCAGGGGGCGAGAAGGCTACACCTTC
V gene: TRBV5-4
clone size: -
J gene: TRBJ1-2
D gene: TRBD1

CDR3 protein: CASSVGGTGDSGANVLTF
CDR3 DNA: TGTGCCAGCAGCGTAGGAGGGACAGGGGACTCTGGGGCCAACGTCCTGACTTTC
V gene: TRBV9
clone size: -
J gene: TRBJ2-6
D gene: TRBD1

CDR3 protein: CASSYDPKREGAKNIQYF
CDR3 DNA: TGTGCCAGCAGTTACGACCCCAAGCGGGAGGGAGCCAAAAACATTCAGTACTTC
V gene: TRBV6-2/TRBV6-3
clone size: few
J gene: TRBJ2-4
D gene: TRBD2

CDR3 protein: CSVEGRGGYSNQPQHF
CDR3 DNA: TGCAGCGTTGAAGGGAGGGGGGGCTATAGCAATCAGCCCCAGCATTTT
V gene: TRBV29-1
clone size: -
J gene: TRBJ1-5
D gene: -

CDR3 protein: CASSQWGGRRFGTEAFF
CDR3 DNA: TGTGCCAGCAGCCAGTGGGGGGGGAGGAGGTTTGGCACTGAAGCTTTCTTT
V gene: TRBV11-3
clone size: -
J gene: TRBJ1-1
D gene: -

CDR3 protein: CACGTRGSSYNSPLHF
CDR3 DNA: TGTGCCTGCGGCACGAGGGGGAGCTCCTATAATTCACCCCTCCACTTT
V gene: TRBV30
clone size: -
J gene: TRBJ1-6
D gene: -

CDR3 protein: CATSDPGEGPGALHF
CDR3 DNA: TGTGCCACCAGTGATCCAGGGGAGGGACCGGGGGCCCTCCACTTT
V gene: TRBV24-1
clone size: few
J gene: TRBJ1-6
D gene: -

CDR3 protein: CASSTGAGNTIYF
CDR3 DNA: TGTGCCAGCAGTACAGGGGCTGGAAACACCATATATTTT
V gene: TRBV6-5
clone size: -
J gene: TRBJ1-3
D gene: TRBD1